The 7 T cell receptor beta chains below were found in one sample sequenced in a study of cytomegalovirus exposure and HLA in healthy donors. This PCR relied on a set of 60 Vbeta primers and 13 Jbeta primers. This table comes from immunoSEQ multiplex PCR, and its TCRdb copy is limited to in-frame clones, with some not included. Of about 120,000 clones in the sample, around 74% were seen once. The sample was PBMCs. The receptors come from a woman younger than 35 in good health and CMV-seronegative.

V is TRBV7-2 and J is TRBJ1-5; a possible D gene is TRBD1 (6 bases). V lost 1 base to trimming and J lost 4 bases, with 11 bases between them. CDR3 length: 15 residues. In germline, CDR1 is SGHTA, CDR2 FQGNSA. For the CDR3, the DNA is TGTGCCAGCAGCTTAGGGCCAGGGGCAAATCAGCCCCAGCATTTT. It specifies CASSLGPGANQPQHF.

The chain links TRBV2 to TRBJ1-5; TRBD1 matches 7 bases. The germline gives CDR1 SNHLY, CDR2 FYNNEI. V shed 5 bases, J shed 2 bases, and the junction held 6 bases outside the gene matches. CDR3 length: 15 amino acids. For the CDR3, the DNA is TGTGCCAGCAGTTCAGGACAGGTCGGCAATCAGCCCCAGCATTTT. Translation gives CASSSGQVGNQPQHF.

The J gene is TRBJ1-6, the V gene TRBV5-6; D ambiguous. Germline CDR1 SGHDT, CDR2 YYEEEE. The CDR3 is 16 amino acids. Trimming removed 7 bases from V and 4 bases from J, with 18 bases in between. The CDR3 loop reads CASDDRGFGYNSPLHF. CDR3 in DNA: TGTGCCAGCGATGATCGGGGATTTGGTTATAATTCACCCCTCCACTTT.

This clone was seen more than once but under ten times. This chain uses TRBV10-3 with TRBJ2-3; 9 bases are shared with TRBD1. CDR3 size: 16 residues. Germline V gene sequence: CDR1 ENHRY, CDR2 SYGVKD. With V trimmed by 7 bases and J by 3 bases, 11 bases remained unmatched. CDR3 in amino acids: CAIKRTGANPTDTQYF. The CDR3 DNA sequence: TGTGCCATCAAGCGGACAGGGGCGAACCCTACAGATACGCAGTATTTT.

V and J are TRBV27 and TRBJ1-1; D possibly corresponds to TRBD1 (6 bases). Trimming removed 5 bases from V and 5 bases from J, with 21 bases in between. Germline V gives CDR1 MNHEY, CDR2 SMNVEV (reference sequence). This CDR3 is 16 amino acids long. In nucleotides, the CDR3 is TGTGCCAGCAGTCCCCCGATTCAGGGGAGAGGAACTGAAGCTTTCTTT. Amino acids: CASSPPIQGRGTEAFF.

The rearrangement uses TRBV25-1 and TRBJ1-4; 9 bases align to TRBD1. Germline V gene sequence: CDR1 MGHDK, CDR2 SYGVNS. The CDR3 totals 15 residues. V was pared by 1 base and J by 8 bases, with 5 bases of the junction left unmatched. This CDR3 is CASSESLDRGEKLFF. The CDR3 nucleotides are TGTGCCAGCAGTGAATCCCTGGACAGGGGAGAAAAACTGTTTTTT.

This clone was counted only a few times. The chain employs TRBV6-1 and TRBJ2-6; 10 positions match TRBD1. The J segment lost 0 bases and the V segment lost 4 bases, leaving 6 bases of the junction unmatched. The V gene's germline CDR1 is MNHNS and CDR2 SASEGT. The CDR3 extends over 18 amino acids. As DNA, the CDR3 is TGTGCCAGCAGTGGCCGGACAGGGGGAGTCTCTGGGGCCAACGTCCTGACTTTC. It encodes CASSGRTGGVSGANVLTF.